This TCR beta chain was sequenced during a study of blood T cell repertoires in COVID-19. Study details: Spain, Italy and the United States supplied samples that represented acute and convalescent COVID-19. Sources were T cells, B-cell-depleted T cells, or PBMCs; the material itself was cDNA or gDNA.

In Seattle, patients joined the study during active infection and were tracked longitudinally. Study processing details: It was from reference gene primer amplification that nucleated cell counts were estimated. TCRdb keeps only in-frame clones here, not all; method: immunoSEQ multiplex PCR. V, J and clone size were drawn from that table, and D and trimming were deduced from the DNA. The sample carries 25,000 to 35,000 clones, 85% to 95% recorded once. The receptor was isolated from an older woman with COVID-19, enrolled during active disease. Sample: peripheral blood.

CDR3 residues: CASSITGLNTGELFF. The CDR3 DNA reads TGTGCCAGTAGTATCACAGGACTAAACACCGGGGAGCTGTTTTTT. The V call is TRBV19, the J call TRBJ2-2; a weak D match, TRBD2 (6 bases). Trimming stripped 3 bases from V and 2 bases from J, with 10 bases between. The CDR3 runs 15 residues. In germline, CDR1 is LNHDA, CDR2 SQIVND (reference sequence).